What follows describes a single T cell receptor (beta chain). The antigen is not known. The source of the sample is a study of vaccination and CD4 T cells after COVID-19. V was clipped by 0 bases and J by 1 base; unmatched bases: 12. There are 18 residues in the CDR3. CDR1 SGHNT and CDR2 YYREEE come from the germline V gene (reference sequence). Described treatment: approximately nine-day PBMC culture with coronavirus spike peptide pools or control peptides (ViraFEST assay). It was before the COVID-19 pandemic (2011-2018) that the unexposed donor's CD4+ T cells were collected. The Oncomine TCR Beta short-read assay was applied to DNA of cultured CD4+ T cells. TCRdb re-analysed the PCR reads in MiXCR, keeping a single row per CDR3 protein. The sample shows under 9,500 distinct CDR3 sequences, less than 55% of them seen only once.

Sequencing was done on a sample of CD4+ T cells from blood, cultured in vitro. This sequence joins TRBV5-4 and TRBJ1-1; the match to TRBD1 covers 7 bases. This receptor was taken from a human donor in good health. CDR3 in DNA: TGTGCCAGCAGCTTGGGGGCCCCCGGACAGGCGAGGAACACTGAAGCTTTCTTT. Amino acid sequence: CASSLGAPGQARNTEAFF.